Presented here are 5 T cell receptor beta chains from one specimen sequenced in a study of T cell responses to AZD1222 COVID-19 vaccine. Clones were sequenced by immunoSEQ multiplex PCR, and TCRdb holds only the in-frame ones, with some missing. Altogether 94,000 or so clones are present, 70% to 90% being singletons, with the ten largest covering about 1.5%. The sample here was peripheral blood, taken on day 0 of AZD1222 vaccination. The receptors were sampled from an adult in good health.

The gene calls are TRBV30 and TRBJ2-1; D possibly corresponds to TRBD1 (6 bases). The ends were cut back, 0 bases at V and 0 bases at J, with 18 bases in the middle. The CDR3 sequence is 18 residues long. In germline, CDR1 is GTSNPN, CDR2 SVGIG (reference sequence). The CDR3: CAWSVMFPDRSSYNEQFF. CDR3 coding DNA: TGTGCCTGGAGTGTAATGTTCCCCGACAGGAGCTCCTACAATGAGCAGTTCTTC. Full variable domain (rest looked up from reference TRBV30 and TRBJ2-1): SQTIHQWPATLVQPVGSPLSLECTVEGTSNPNLYWYRQAAGRGLQLLFYSVGIGQISSEVPQNLSASRPQDRQFILSSKKLLLSDSGFYLCAWSVMFPDRSSYNEQFFGPGTRLTVL.

The V gene is TRBV28, the J gene TRBJ1-5; D might be TRBD1 (5 bases). CDR3 length: 13 amino acids. Looked up from germline, CDR1 is MDHEN and CDR2 is SYDVKM. Trimming took 7 bases from V and 4 from J, leaving 11 bases between them. The DNA of the CDR3 is TGTGCCAGCACGAGGGGCCTGAATCAGCCCCAGCATTTT. Its protein product is CASTRGLNQPQHF.

This clone appeared a few times. The chain joins TRBV29-1 to TRBJ1-1; no clear D. The CDR3 runs 14 residues. The V end was cut by 3 bases, the J end by 0 bases, with 11 bases between. Germline-derived CDR1 and CDR2 are SQVTM and ANQGSEA. The CDR3 sequence: CSVDTAGMNTEAFF. CDR3 nucleotide sequence: TGCAGCGTTGATACGGCAGGCATGAACACTGAAGCTTTCTTT. Based on the CDR3 plus reference TRBV29-1 and TRBJ1-1, the full variable domain is SAVISQKPSRDICQRGTSLTIQCQVDSQVTMMFWYRQQPGQSLTLIATANQGSEATYESGFVIDKFPISRPNLTFSTLTVSNMSPEDSSIYLCSVDTAGMNTEAFFGQGTRLTVV.

V is TRBV5-1 and J is TRBJ2-7; D may match TRBD1 or TRBD2 (5 bases each). The CDR3 totals 21 residues. The germline CDR1 and CDR2 sequences are SGHRS and YFSETQ. V was trimmed by 0 bases and J by 9 bases, leaving 37 bases between them. The CDR3 bases are TGCGCCAGCAGCTTGGAAGGGGACCTCTCCGTACCCACTTTCCCTACGAGGGGGCAGTACTTC. Translated, it gives CASSLEGDLSVPTFPTRGQYF.

This rearrangement joins TRBV10-3 to TRBJ1-1; D gene ambiguous. Trimming pared 6 bases from V and 6 bases from J, leaving 17 bases between. This CDR3 is built from 14 residues. Germline values: CDR1 ENHRY, CDR2 SYGVKD. The CDR3: CAISPQLLGAEAFF. In DNA form, the CDR3 reads TGTGCCATCAGCCCACAGCTACTGGGCGCTGAAGCTTTCTTT.